One sample yielded the 2 T cell receptor beta chains listed below, sequenced in a study of T cells in Graves' hyperthyroidism and ophthalmopathy. Regions amplified from RNA transcripts were the TCR beta CDR3 regions. Researchers ran a first-round RT-PCR on the TCR CDR3 using the HTBI primer set. TCRdb fed the multiplex PCR reads into MiXCR, producing one record per CDR3 protein. Among some 92,000 distinct CDR3 sequences, roughly 40% were seen once, and the ten largest hold 10%. Sequenced material: peripheral blood or thyroid tissue (not recorded which). The receptors derive from a woman aged 30 to 39 with Graves' hyperthyroidism.

Details on this clonotype: The CDR3 end shows no conserved phenylalanine or tryptophan, and so a read error is likely. V gene TRBV7-2 combines with J gene TRBJ2-7; D is uncertain. Trimming removed 2 bases at V and 1 base at J, with 15 bases between. Looked up from germline, CDR1 is SGHTA and CDR2 is FQGNSA. The CDR3 runs 16 residues. CDR3 bases: TGTGCCAGCAGCTTACGCTCGGAAGCTCGATCCTACGAGCAGTACTCC. Translating gives CASSLRSEARSYEQYS.

This clonotype was observed at least ten times. The chain uses TRBV29-1 and TRBJ1-2; 7 bases fit TRBD1. The junction had 9 bases not matched to a gene; V was cut back by 4 bases and J by 7 bases. The CDR3 covers 13 residues. CDR1 is SQVTM, CDR2 ANQGSEA, per germline. The CDR3 sequence: CSVVGRGDGGYTF. CDR3 nucleotides: TGCAGCGTTGTGGGCAGGGGGGATGGTGGCTACACCTTC.